This TCR beta chain was recovered during a study of Graves' ophthalmopathy and Graves' hyperthyroidism. Study-level information: Blood was drawn at initial diagnosis, before any treatment.

Amplified material comprised TCR beta CDR3 regions derived from RNA transcripts. HTBI primers primed a first-round RT-PCR, and a second-round multiplex PCR followed. From the multiplex PCR reads, TCRdb called clonotypes with MiXCR, one entry per CDR3 protein. The table lists over 450,000 distinct CDR3 sequences, 13% to 15% of them singletons, with roughly 10% in the top ten. This clonotype was seen only a few times. Its antigen is undetermined. Germline V gene lookup returns CDR1 LGHDT and CDR2 YNNKEL (reference sequence). The CDR3 has 20 amino acids. The V and J ends lost 0 bases and 5 bases respectively, with 28 bases between them. The source of the PBMCs was less than 12 ml of fresh peripheral blood. The study's findings and limits: Blood samples also showed most expanded thyroid clonotypes exceeding 0.001 frequency. Using 13 signatures, a model distinguished ophthalmopathy from stable hyperthyroidism, reaching 87.88% sensitivity and about 81% specificity.

J is TRBJ2-5 and V is TRBV3-1; possible D gene TRBD2, 6 bases. The sample consisted of blood. The receptor was isolated from a woman aged 25 to 39 with Graves' ophthalmopathy. As DNA, the CDR3 is TGTGCCAGCAGCCAAGATGAGGGAGGAGCGTGGGGACCGAAGAGGGAGACCCAGTACTTC. It is translated as CASSQDEGGAWGPKRETQYF.